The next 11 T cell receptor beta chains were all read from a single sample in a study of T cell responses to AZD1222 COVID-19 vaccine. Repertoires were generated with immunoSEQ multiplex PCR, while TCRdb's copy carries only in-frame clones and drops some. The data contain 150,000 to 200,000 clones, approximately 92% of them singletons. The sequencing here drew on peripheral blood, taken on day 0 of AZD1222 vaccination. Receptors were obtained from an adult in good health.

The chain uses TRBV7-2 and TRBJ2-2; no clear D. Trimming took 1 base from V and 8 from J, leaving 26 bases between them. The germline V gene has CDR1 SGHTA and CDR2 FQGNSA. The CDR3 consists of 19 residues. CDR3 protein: CASSLVHFGGSRVWGELFF. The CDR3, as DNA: TGTGCCAGCAGCTTAGTGCACTTTGGCGGCTCCCGAGTGTGGGGGGAGCTGTTTTTT.

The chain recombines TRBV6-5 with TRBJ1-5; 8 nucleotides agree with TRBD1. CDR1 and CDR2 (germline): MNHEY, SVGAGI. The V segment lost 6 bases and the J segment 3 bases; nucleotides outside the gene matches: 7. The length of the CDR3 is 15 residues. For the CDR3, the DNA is TGTGCCAGCAGAAGGGGACAGGATCCCAATCAGCCCCAGCATTTT. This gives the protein CASRRGQDPNQPQHF.

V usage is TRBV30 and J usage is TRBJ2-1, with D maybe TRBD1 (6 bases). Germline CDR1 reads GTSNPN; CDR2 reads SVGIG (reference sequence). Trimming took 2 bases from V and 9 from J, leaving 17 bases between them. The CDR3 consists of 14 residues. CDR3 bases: TGTGCCTGGAGTTGGGACAATACCCCCGGTGAGCAGTTCTTC. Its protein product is CAWSWDNTPGEQFF.

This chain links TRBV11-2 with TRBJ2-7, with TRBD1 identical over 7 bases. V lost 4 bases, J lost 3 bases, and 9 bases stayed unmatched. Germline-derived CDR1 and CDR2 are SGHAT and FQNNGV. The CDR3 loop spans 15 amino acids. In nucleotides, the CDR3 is TGTGCCAGCAGCTACGACAGGGTTTTGGTCTACGAGCAGTACTTC. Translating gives CASSYDRVLVYEQYF.

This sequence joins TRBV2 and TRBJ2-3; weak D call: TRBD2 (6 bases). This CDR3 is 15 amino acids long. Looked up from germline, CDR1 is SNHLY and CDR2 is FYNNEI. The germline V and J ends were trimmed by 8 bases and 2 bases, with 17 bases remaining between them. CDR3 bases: TGTGCCAGCGCTGGAGGCGGGATCGCCACAGATACGCAGTATTTT. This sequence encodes CASAGGGIATDTQYF.

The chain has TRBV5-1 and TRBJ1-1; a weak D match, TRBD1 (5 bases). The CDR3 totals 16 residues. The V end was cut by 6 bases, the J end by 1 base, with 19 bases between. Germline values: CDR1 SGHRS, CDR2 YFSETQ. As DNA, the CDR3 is TGCGCCAGCAATGAATACCTGGGCAGGGAGAACACTGAAGCTTTCTTT. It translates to CASNEYLGRENTEAFF.

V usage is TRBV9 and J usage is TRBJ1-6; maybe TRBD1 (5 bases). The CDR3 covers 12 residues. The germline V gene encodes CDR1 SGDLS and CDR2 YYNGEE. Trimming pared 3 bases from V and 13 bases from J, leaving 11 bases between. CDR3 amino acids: CASSAPGAPLHF. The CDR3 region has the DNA TGTGCCAGCAGCGCTCCCGGGGCCCCCCTCCACTTT.

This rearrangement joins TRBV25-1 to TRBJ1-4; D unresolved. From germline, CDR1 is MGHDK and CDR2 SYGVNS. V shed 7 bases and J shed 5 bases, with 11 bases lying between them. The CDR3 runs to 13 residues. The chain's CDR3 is CASIGWENEKLFF. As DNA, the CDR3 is TGTGCCAGCATAGGGTGGGAAAATGAAAAACTGTTTTTT. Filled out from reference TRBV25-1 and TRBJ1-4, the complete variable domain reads EADIYQTPRYLVIGTGKKITLECSQTMGHDKMYWYQQDPGMELHLIHYSYGVNSTEKGDLSSESTVSRIRTEHFPLTLESARPSHTSQYLCASIGWENEKLFFGSGTQLSVL.

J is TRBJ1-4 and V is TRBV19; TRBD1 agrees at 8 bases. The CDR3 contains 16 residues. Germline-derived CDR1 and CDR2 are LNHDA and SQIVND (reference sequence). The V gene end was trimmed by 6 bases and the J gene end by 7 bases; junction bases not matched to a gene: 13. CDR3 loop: CASSPSSAGGTEKLFF. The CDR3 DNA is TGTGCCAGTAGCCCATCCTCAGCAGGGGGCACTGAAAAACTGTTTTTT. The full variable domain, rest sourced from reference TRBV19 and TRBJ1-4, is DGGITQSPKYLFRKEGQNVTLSCEQNLNHDAMYWYRQDPGQGLRLIYYSQIVNDFQKGDIAEGYSVSREKKESFPLTVTSAQKNPTAFYLCASSPSSAGGTEKLFFGSGTQLSVL.

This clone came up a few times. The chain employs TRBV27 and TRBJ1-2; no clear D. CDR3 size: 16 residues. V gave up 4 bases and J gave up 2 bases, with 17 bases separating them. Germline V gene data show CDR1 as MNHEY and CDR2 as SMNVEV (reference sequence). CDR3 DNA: TGTGCCAGCAGTTCAATTACAGATTTGGGAAACTATGGCTACACCTTC. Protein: CASSSITDLGNYGYTF.

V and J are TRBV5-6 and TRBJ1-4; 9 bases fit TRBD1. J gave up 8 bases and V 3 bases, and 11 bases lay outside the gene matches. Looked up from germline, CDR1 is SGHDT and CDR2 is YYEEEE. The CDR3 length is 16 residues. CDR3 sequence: CASSSNRGRSGEKLFF. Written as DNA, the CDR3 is TGTGCCAGCAGCTCCAACAGGGGGCGGTCCGGGGAAAAACTGTTTTTT.